This TCR beta chain was captured in a study of Graves' ophthalmopathy and Graves' hyperthyroidism. Findings and limits, study-wide: The majority of expanded thyroid clonotypes above 0.001 frequency also occurred in blood. An 81.08% specificity and about 90% sensitivity were achieved by a 13-signature model that separated ophthalmopathy from stable hyperthyroidism. Ophthalmopathy progression was predicted by the model at around 70% sensitivity and about 74% specificity.

About this clonotype: What it recognizes is unknown.

Diagnosis was based on clinical symptoms, serum thyroxine, TRAb, thyroid ultrasound and orbital computed tomography. Amplifying from RNA transcripts, the study obtained TCR beta CDR3 regions. The authors performed first-round RT-PCR with HTBI primers and then a second-round multiplex PCR. TCRdb fed the multiplex PCR reads into MiXCR, producing one record per CDR3 protein. The sample records hundreds of thousands of distinct CDR3 sequences, about 20% being singletons. The CDR3 is made up of 14 amino acids. V lost 5 bases to trimming and J lost 7 bases, with 15 bases between them. Material for sequencing was peripheral blood. This receptor was identified in a woman between 18 and 29 years old with stable Graves' hyperthyroidism. Some clones in this sample may be carry-over from other donors' samples. The gene calls are TRBV12-3 or TRBV12-4 and TRBJ1-5, with D unclear. CDR3 amino acids: CASSKWRWGQPQHF. Here the CDR3 DNA reads TGTGCCAGCAGTAAGTGGCGGTGGGGACAGCCCCAGCATTTT.